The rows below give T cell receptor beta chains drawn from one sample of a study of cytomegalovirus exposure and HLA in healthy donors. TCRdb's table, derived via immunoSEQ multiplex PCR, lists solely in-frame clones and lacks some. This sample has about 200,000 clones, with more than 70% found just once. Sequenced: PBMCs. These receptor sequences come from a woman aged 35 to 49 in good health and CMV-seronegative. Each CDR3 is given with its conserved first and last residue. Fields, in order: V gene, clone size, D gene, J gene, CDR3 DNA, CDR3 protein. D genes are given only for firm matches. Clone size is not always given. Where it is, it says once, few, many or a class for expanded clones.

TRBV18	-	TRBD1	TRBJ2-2	TGTGCCAGCTCACCAGTGGGACAGGGGAACACCGGGGAGCTGTTTTTT	CASSPVGQGNTGELFF
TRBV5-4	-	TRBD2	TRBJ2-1	TGTGCCAGCAGCCGGTGGAGGGGGGGAGCGGGAGTAAATGAGCAGTTCTTC	CASSRWRGGAGVNEQFF
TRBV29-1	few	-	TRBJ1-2	TGCAGCTCCCTTCAAAGGGGGTCCGCTGGCTACACCTTC	CSSLQRGSAGYTF
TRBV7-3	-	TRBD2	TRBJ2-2	TGTGCCAGCAGCTTAGCCTGGACTAGCGGGAGCAAAGGGGAGCTGTTTTTT	CASSLAWTSGSKGELFF
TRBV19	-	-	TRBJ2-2	TGTGCCAGTCTTGGGGGCAGTCGGAACACCGGGGAGCTGTTTTTT	CASLGGSRNTGELFF
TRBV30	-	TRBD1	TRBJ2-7	TGTGCCTGGAACCAGGGACAGGGTTACTCCTACGAGCAGTACTTC	CAWNQGQGYSYEQYF
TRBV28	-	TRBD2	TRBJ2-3	TGTGCCAGCAGTTTATTGTTCCGGGAGGAGGGGGATACGCAGTATTTT	CASSLLFREEGDTQYF
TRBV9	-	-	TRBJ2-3	TGTGCCAGCAGCGTAGCTGTTAGGGGCAGCACAGATACGCAGTATTTT	CASSVAVRGSTDTQYF
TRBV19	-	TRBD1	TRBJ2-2	TGTGCCAGTAGTATTATCGACAGGGGATCAGGGGAGCTGTTTTTT	CASSIIDRGSGELFF
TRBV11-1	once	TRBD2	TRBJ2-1	TGTGCCAGCAGCTTAGGGGCCATTCGAGCGGGAGTCTACAATGAGCAGTTCTTC	CASSLGAIRAGVYNEQFF
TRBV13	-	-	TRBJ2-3	TGTGCCAGCAGCTACCCCCGGGTTCCAGATACGCAGTATTTT	CASSYPRVPDTQYF
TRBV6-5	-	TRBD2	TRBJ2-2	TGTGCCAGCTCAAGGCGGGAGGGCCCCGGGGAGCTGTTTTTT	CASSRREGPGELFF
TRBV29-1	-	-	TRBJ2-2	TGCAGCGTCCCAAACCAGGGATTCAACACCGGGGAGCTGTTTTTT	CSVPNQGFNTGELFF
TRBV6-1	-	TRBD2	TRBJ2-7	TGTGCCACCCTGCCTAGCGGGAGGTACGAGCAGTACTTC	CATLPSGRYEQYF
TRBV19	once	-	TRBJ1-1	TGTGCCAGTAGTATAGGAATCTCTAGGACTGAAGCTTTCTTT	CASSIGISRTEAFF
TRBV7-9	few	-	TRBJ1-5	TGTGCCAGCAGCTTAGGGGGGCAGGATCAGCCCCAGCATTTT	CASSLGGQDQPQHF
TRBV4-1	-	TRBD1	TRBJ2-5	TGCGCCAGCAGCCAAGCCTGGACAGGGGAAGAGACCCAGTACTTC	CASSQAWTGEETQYF
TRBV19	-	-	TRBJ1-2	TGTGCCAGTAGTACCAACCGTGGGGGCACCTATGGCTACACCTTC	CASSTNRGGTYGYTF
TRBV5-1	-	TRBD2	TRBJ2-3	TGCGCCAGCAGCCAACCATCCAAAAAACTAGCGGGGGTCACAGATACGCAGTATTTT	CASSQPSKKLAGVTDTQYF
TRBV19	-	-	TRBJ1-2	TGTGCCAGTAGTACTTTGGGGGGACTCTATGGCTACACCTTC	CASSTLGGLYGYTF
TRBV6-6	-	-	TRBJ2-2	TGTGCCAGCAGTTACAAGCCTTTCGGGGGGGAGCTGTTTTTT	CASSYKPFGGELFF
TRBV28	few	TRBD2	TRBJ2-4	TGTGCCGCCCGCGGACTAGCGGTAAACATTCAGTACTTC	CAARGLAVNIQYF
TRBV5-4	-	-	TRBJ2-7	TGTGCCAGCAGCCTGTCTAGCTCCTACGAGCAGTACTTC	CASSLSSSYEQYF
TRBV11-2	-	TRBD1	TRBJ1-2	TGTGCCATCCTCAACGCGGGACAGGGGTTTGGCTACACCTTC	CAILNAGQGFGYTF
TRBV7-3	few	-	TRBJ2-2	TGTGCCAGCAGCTTAGGCAGGGGAACCGGGGAGCTGTTTTTT	CASSLGRGTGELFF
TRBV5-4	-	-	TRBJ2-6	TGTGCCAGCAGGACTAGTACCGGGGCCAACGTCCTGACTTTC	CASRTSTGANVLTF
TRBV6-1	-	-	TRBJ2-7	TGTGCCATCTTGACAGGATCCTACGAGCAGTACTTC	CAILTGSYEQYF
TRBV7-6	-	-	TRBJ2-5	TGTGCCAGCGTGCGGGGTAGTAGCGAGACCCAGTACTTC	CASVRGSSETQYF
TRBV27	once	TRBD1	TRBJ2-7	TGTGCCAGCGGACAGGGGGCCTCCTACGAGCAGTACTTC	CASGQGASYEQYF
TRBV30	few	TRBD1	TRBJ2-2	TGTGCCTGGAGTGGGGACAGGCGACGAACCGGGGAGCTGTTTTTT	CAWSGDRRRTGELFF
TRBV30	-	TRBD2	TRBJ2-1	TGTGCCTGTCGCGGGAGCCCCTACAATGAGCAGTTCTTC	CACRGSPYNEQFF
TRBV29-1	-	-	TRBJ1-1	TGCAGCGTTGTAATCGGGGAGGGTCGGACTTTCTTT	CSVVIGEGRTFF
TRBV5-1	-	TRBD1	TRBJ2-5	TGCGCCAGCAGCCCGGGGACAGGGGCCCAAGAGACCCAGTACTTC	CASSPGTGAQETQYF
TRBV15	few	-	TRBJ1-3	TGTGCCACCAGCAGACCCCTCTCTGGAAACACCATATATTTT	CATSRPLSGNTIYF
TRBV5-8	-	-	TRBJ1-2	TGTGCCAGCAGCTTGTTTGGACAGAACTATGGCTACACCTTC	CASSLFGQNYGYTF
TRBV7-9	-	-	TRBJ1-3	TGTGCCAGCAGCTTGGGTGAGGAATCTGGAAACACCATATATTTT	CASSLGEESGNTIYF
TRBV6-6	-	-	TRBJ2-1	TGTGCCAGCACCAGGGGACTACAGTACAATGAGCAGTTCTTC	CASTRGLQYNEQFF
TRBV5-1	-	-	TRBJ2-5	TGCGCCAGCAGCTTGCAGGGGCTCCAAGAGACCCAGTACTTC	CASSLQGLQETQYF
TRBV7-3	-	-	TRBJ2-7	TGTGCCAGCAGCTTAACGGCGGTCTCCGAGCAGTACTTC	CASSLTAVSEQYF
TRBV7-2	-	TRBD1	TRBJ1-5	TGTGCCAGCAGCATAAGACAGGGTCAGCCCCAGCATTTT	CASSIRQGQPQHF
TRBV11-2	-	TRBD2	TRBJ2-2	TGTGCCAGCGATTTTAGCGGGAGGGCCGGTGGCACCGGGGAGCTGTTTTTT	CASDFSGRAGGTGELFF
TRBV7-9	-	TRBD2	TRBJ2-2	TGTGCCAGCAGCTCGGACTTAGCGGGACCCGGGGAGCTGTTTTTT	CASSSDLAGPGELFF
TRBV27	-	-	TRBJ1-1	TGTGCCAGCAGTTCACCCCCCCGCCCGGGCACTGAAGCTTTCTTT	CASSSPPRPGTEAFF
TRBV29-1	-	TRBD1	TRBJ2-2	TGCAGCGTTGGGACAGGGTATGGGTTTGGAAACACCGGGGAGCTGTTTTTT	CSVGTGYGFGNTGELFF
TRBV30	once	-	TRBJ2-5	TGTGCCTGGGGAACGGAGCCCCAAGAGACCCAGTACTTC	CAWGTEPQETQYF
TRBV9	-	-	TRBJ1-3	TGTGCCAGCAGCGTATCACCTTTCGGTGGAAACACCATATATTTT	CASSVSPFGGNTIYF
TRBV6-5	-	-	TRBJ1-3	TGTGCCAGCAGCCCTACAGTCTCTGGAAACACCATATATTTT	CASSPTVSGNTIYF
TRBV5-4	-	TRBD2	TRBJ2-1	TGTGCCAGCAGCCCCCCAAGGACTAGCGGGAGAGGTGAGCAGTTCTTC	CASSPPRTSGRGEQFF
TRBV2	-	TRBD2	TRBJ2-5	TGTGCCAGCAGGGCAGGGACTAGCCAAGAGACCCAGTACTTC	CASRAGTSQETQYF
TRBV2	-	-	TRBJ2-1	TGTGCCAGCAGTGAAATCCAACAATACAATGAGCAGTTCTTC	CASSEIQQYNEQFF
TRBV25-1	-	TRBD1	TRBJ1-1	TGTGCCAGCGTGACAGGGCTGAACACTGAAGCTTTCTTT	CASVTGLNTEAFF
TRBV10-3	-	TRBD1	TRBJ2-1	TGTGCCATCAGTGATCGAGACCGGGACAGGGGGCAGGGTGAGCAGTTCTTC	CAISDRDRDRGQGEQFF